Listed below are T cell receptor beta chains from one sample, sequenced in a study of shared clonotypes between healthy human individuals. Clones were sequenced by immunoSEQ multiplex PCR, and TCRdb holds only the in-frame ones, with some missing. Among some 1.5 million clones listed, around 98% were seen once. The specimen was naive CD4+ T cells sorted from blood. Receptors originate from a man aged 25-45 years in good health. CDR3s include the opening cysteine and the closing phenylalanine or tryptophan. The order of the fields is J gene, D gene, clone size, V gene, CDR3 DNA, CDR3 protein. The D gene is left open where the match is weak. Clone sizes are given selectively: once, few, many, or a class where the clone is expanded.

TRBJ2-7 | NA | NA | TRBV11-2 | TGTGCCAGCAGCTTAGTGGCAGGCGGGTACGAGCAGTACTTC | CASSLVAGGYEQYF
TRBJ2-5 | NA | NA | TRBV5-1 | TGCGCCAGCAGCTCGGGGCGGGGCCAAGAGACCCAGTACTTC | CASSSGRGQETQYF
TRBJ2-7 | TRBD2 | NA | TRBV5-1 | TGCGCCAGCAGCACGCGGGAGACCAGGCGACACGAGCAGTACTTC | CASSTRETRRHEQYF
TRBJ1-3 | NA | NA | TRBV28 | TGTGCCAGTGAACCTATAGGCGCTGGAAACACCATATATTTT | CASEPIGAGNTIYF
TRBJ1-2 | NA | once | TRBV7-8 | TGTGCCAGCAGCTCACCTCCACCGACTTATGGCTACACCTTC | CASSSPPPTYGYTF
TRBJ2-1 | NA | NA | TRBV27 | TGTGCCAGCAGTTTCCAATTGCTCGCGGGGCGTGGATACAATGAGCAGTTCTTC | CASSFQLLAGRGYNEQFF
TRBJ2-5 | NA | NA | TRBV7-9 | TGTGCCAGCAGCTTCGGGTCCGGCAGTCAAGAGACCCAGTACTTC | CASSFGSGSQETQYF
TRBJ2-3 | NA | NA | TRBV9 | TGTGCCAGCAGCGCCGACCGAGGACCACGCACAGATACGCAGTATTTT | CASSADRGPRTDTQYF
TRBJ1-1 | TRBD1 | NA | TRBV5-4 | TGTGCCAGCAGCTTGGTAGGGGGCCAGAACACTGAAGCTTTCTTT | CASSLVGGQNTEAFF
TRBJ2-7 | TRBD2 | once | TRBV7-9 | TGTGCCAGCAGCCCACAGGGACTAGCGGGATCCGAGCAGTACTTC | CASSPQGLAGSEQYF
TRBJ2-7 | TRBD2 | once | TRBV10-3 | TGTGCCATCAGTGTGGGAGGGAAGTCCTACGAGCAGTACTTC | CAISVGGKSYEQYF
TRBJ2-7 | NA | once | TRBV5-1 | TGCGCCAGCGGGGAGTGGGAGGACTCCTACGAGCAGTACTTC | CASGEWEDSYEQYF
TRBJ2-1 | NA | few | TRBV29-1 | TGCAGCGTGGCTCGGGGTCTCTACAATGAGCAGTTCTTC | CSVARGLYNEQFF
TRBJ2-7 | NA | NA | TRBV6-6 | TGTGCCAGCAACGCCAGGGGCGAGCAGTACTTC | CASNARGEQYF
TRBJ2-5 | TRBD2 | once | TRBV15 | TGTGCCACCAGCAGAGTTAGCGGGAGTAAAGAGACCCAGTACTTC | CATSRVSGSKETQYF
TRBJ2-3 | TRBD2 | NA | TRBV13 | TGTGCCAGCAGCTCGACTAGCGGAAGCACAGATACGCAGTATTTT | CASSSTSGSTDTQYF
TRBJ2-5 | NA | NA | TRBV5-4 | TGTGCCAGCAGCTCCGGGGGACCACGGCAAGAGACCCAGTACTTC | CASSSGGPRQETQYF
TRBJ2-5 | NA | NA | TRBV7-2 | TGTGCCAGCATGCTATCGGTTGGTCAAGAGACCCAGTACTTC | CASMLSVGQETQYF
TRBJ2-5 | NA | NA | TRBV5-5 | TGTGCCAGCAGCTTGAGTCCGGGATTCGAGGAGACCCAGTACTTC | CASSLSPGFEETQYF
TRBJ2-3 | NA | NA | TRBV18 | TGTGCCAGCTCACCGCAGGGAGTCTCGGACACAGATACGCAGTATTTT | CASSPQGVSDTDTQYF
TRBJ2-7 | NA | once | TRBV6-1 | TGTGCCAGCAGTTTGGGGTCCTACGAGCAGTACTTC | CASSLGSYEQYF
TRBJ1-2 | NA | NA | TRBV11-2 | TGTGCCAGCAGCAACACGAAACAGGGCCCTGGCTACACCTTC | CASSNTKQGPGYTF
TRBJ2-5 | NA | NA | TRBV5-5 | TGTGCCAGCAGCTTAGGGGAAGAGACCCAGTACTTC | CASSLGEETQYF
TRBJ2-1 | TRBD1 | NA | TRBV10-1 | TGCGCCAGCGGGGATGGGACAGTCTACAATGAGCAGTTCTTC | CASGDGTVYNEQFF
TRBJ1-2 | NA | NA | TRBV7-8 | TGTGCCAGCAGCCCCCGGGCCCCTCGGGAAAGCTACACCTTC | CASSPRAPRESYTF
TRBJ1-1 | TRBD1 | NA | TRBV28 | TGTGCCAGCAGTCCTTGGACAGGGGGAAATATGCCTGAAGCTTTCTTT | CASSPWTGGNMPEAFF
TRBJ2-2 | NA | NA | TRBV5-1 | TGCGCCAGCAGCTTGGCACTAGCGAACACCGGGGAGCTGTTTTTT | CASSLALANTGELFF
TRBJ2-7 | TRBD2 | once | TRBV7-2 | TGTGCCAGCAGCTATAGACTAGCGGCCTACGAGCAGTACTTC | CASSYRLAAYEQYF
TRBJ2-3 | TRBD2 | NA | TRBV7-6 | TGTGCCAGCAGCTTGGGGACTAGCGTCACAGATACGCAGTATTTT | CASSLGTSVTDTQYF
TRBJ2-2 | TRBD1 | NA | TRBV19 | TGTGCCAGTAGGGAACTCAACAGGGGGCTATGGGCCACCGGGGAGCTGTTTTTT | CASRELNRGLWATGELFF
TRBJ2-4 | NA | NA | TRBV5-8 | TGTGCCAGCAGCGGGTCGAAGTACTTC | CASSGSKYF
TRBJ2-7 | TRBD2 | NA | TRBV30 | TGTGCCCAACGACTAGCGGGGGGGACCTACGAGCAGTACTTC | CAQRLAGGTYEQYF
TRBJ2-1 | TRBD2 | NA | TRBV6-5 | TGTGCCAGCAGGGGACTAGCTGGCAATGAGCAGTTCTTC | CASRGLAGNEQFF
TRBJ2-2 | NA | NA | TRBV29-1 | TGCAGCGCCGGGACTGTTAACACCGGGGAGCTGTTTTTT | CSAGTVNTGELFF
TRBJ2-1 | TRBD2 | once | TRBV9 | TGTGCCAGCAGCGAGGTCGGCGGGAGGGCCAATGAGCAGTTCTTC | CASSEVGGRANEQFF